The rows below give T cell receptor beta chains drawn from one sample of a study of blood T cell repertoires in COVID-19. Only in-frame clones appear in the TCRdb table, and some are missing; sequencing was by immunoSEQ multiplex PCR. The data show 150,000 to 200,000 clones, with roughly 87% seen just once and around 1.6% held by the top ten. Specimen: peripheral blood. The receptors derive from a woman aged 45 to 65 with acute or convalescent COVID-19. Each CDR3 is given with its conserved first and last residue. Fields, in order: clone size, J gene, D gene, V gene, CDR3 DNA, CDR3 protein. The D gene is left open where the match is weak. Size is stated for part of the rows, as once, few or many counts, or as a class when the clone is expanded.

-,TRBJ1-3,TRBD1,TRBV5-1,TGCGCCAGCAGCTTGGTGACAGGGGCTGGAAACACCATATATTTT,CASSLVTGAGNTIYF
-,TRBJ2-5,TRBD2,TRBV4-3,TGCGCCAGCAGCCAAGATCAATTGGGACTAGCGGGAGCAGGCGAGACCCAGTACTTC,CASSQDQLGLAGAGETQYF
-,TRBJ2-2,TRBD2,TRBV9,TGTGCCAGCAGCAAGTTCAAGCGGGAAACCGGGGAGCTGTTTTTT,CASSKFKRETGELFF
-,TRBJ1-2,-,TRBV21-1,TGTGCCAGCAGCAAACTGACGGAGGGGGGGGACTATGGCTACACCTTC,CASSKLTEGGDYGYTF
-,TRBJ1-2,TRBD1,TRBV29-1,TGCAGCGTTAAGACAGGGACGGTCGGCTACACCTTC,CSVKTGTVGYTF
few,TRBJ2-5,-,TRBV19,TGTGCCAGTAGAGACGGGACACAAGAGACCCAGTACTTC,CASRDGTQETQYF
-,TRBJ2-7,-,TRBV19,TGTGCCAGTAGTCTGGGGCAGACTAGGAACGAGCAGTACTTC,CASSLGQTRNEQYF
few,TRBJ1-2,-,TRBV3-1/TRBV3-2,TGTGCCAGCAGCCAAGTAATCGACTATGGCTACACCTTC,CASSQVIDYGYTF
-,TRBJ1-2,-,TRBV5-6,TGTGCCAGCAGCTTGACAGTCTATGGCTACACCTTC,CASSLTVYGYTF
-,TRBJ1-5,-,TRBV28,TGTGCCAGCAGTTTACGGCAGGGAACGGGCGGTGAAGGTCAGCCCCAGCATTTT,CASSLRQGTGGEGQPQHF
-,TRBJ1-5,TRBD1,TRBV19,TGTGCCAGTAGTATAGGCAGACAGGGTCATCAGCCCCAGCATTTT,CASSIGRQGHQPQHF
-,TRBJ2-1,-,TRBV6-6,TGTGCCAGCAGTTACCTGGACGGAGGCGAGCAGTTCTTC,CASSYLDGGEQFF
once,TRBJ1-3,-,TRBV21-1,TGTGCCAGCAACCAAAACCGGGACAGGAACTCTGGAAACACCATATATTTT,CASNQNRDRNSGNTIYF
once,TRBJ2-1,-,TRBV2,TGTGCCAGCAGCCAGACTGGACTTTGGAATGAGCAGTTCTTC,CASSQTGLWNEQFF
-,TRBJ2-7,TRBD2,TRBV6-5,TGTGCCAGCAGCAGAGGCGGGGGGAGCTCCTACGAGCAGTACTTC,CASSRGGGSSYEQYF
-,TRBJ1-2,-,TRBV27,TGTGCCAGCAGTTTCCGATTCGCGGGGGGGCTAAACTATGGCTACACCTTC,CASSFRFAGGLNYGYTF
-,TRBJ2-1,TRBD1,TRBV9,TGTGCCAGCAGCGCCGGGACAGGAAAGTTTAATGAGCAGTTCTTC,CASSAGTGKFNEQFF
-,TRBJ1-1,TRBD1,TRBV5-1,TGCGCCAGCAGCTCGAATCCCGGGACAGAGAACACTGAAGCTTTCTTT,CASSSNPGTENTEAFF
-,TRBJ2-3,TRBD2,TRBV27,TGTGCCCTCAGCCCCCCCGGGAGGAGTAATACGCAGTATTTT,CALSPPGRSNTQYF
-,TRBJ1-6,TRBD1,TRBV18,TGTGCCAGCTCACCAAGGGACAGCTATAATTCACCCCTCCACTTT,CASSPRDSYNSPLHF
few,TRBJ1-5,-,TRBV27,TGTGCCAGCAGTTTTCGGGGCAATCAGCCCCAGCATTTT,CASSFRGNQPQHF
-,TRBJ1-2,TRBD1,TRBV12-3/TRBV12-4,TGTGCCAGCACCGCGTACAGGGGCTATGGCTACACCTTC,CASTAYRGYGYTF
-,TRBJ1-6,-,TRBV11-2,TGTGCCAGCAGCTTTACGGGACTGTTTAATTCACCCCTCCACTTT,CASSFTGLFNSPLHF
-,TRBJ2-1,-,TRBV7-9,TGTGCCAGCACCCGGTACAATGAGCAGTTCTTC,CASTRYNEQFF
once,TRBJ1-2,-,TRBV19,TGTGCCAGTAGTTCCACGGAGGGATTAGGAGGGGCGCCCCGATATGGCTACACCTTC,CASSSTEGLGGAPRYGYTF
-,TRBJ2-7,-,TRBV7-2,TGTGCCAGCAGCTCACCCCCCAGTGAGCAGTACTTC,CASSSPPSEQYF
-,TRBJ2-1,-,TRBV29-1,TGCAGCGTTGAAAACAGGCCCATTCACAATGAGCAGTTCTTC,CSVENRPIHNEQFF
-,TRBJ2-7,TRBD1,TRBV6-5,TGTGCCAGCTCGACAGGGGGCTACGAGCAGTACTTC,CASSTGGYEQYF
-,TRBJ2-1,-,TRBV3-1/TRBV3-2,TGTGCCAGCAGCCAAGAGGAGGGCCTAGCGACAAACAATGAGCAGTTCTTC,CASSQEEGLATNNEQFF
-,TRBJ1-1,-,TRBV4-3,TGCGCCAGCAGCCAAGGGACACAGTACATGAACACTGAAGCTTTCTTT,CASSQGTQYMNTEAFF
-,TRBJ1-2,TRBD1,TRBV11-2,TGTGCCAGCACCCCACAGGGGAACTATGGCTACACCTTC,CASTPQGNYGYTF
-,TRBJ2-7,-,TRBV12-5,TGTGCTAGTGGTCCACCGGAGGTCGAGCAGTACTTC,CASGPPEVEQYF
-,TRBJ2-2,-,TRBV11-3,TGTGCCAGCAGCCCCGGGACTTTAAACACCGGGGAGCTGTTTTTT,CASSPGTLNTGELFF
-,TRBJ1-2,-,TRBV2,TGTGCCAGCAGTCGGGAAGCAGGGGTTACTGGCTACACCTTC,CASSREAGVTGYTF
-,TRBJ1-2,TRBD1,TRBV9,TGTGCCAGCCATTCCGGGACAGGGAACTATGGCTACACCTTC,CASHSGTGNYGYTF
once,TRBJ1-2,TRBD1,TRBV7-9,TGTGCCAGCACCCGGGGACAGGGGGCTCTTGGCTACACCTTC,CASTRGQGALGYTF
-,TRBJ1-1,TRBD1,TRBV10-1,TGCGCCAGCAGTTTGGACAGGGACACTGAAGCTTTCTTT,CASSLDRDTEAFF
few,TRBJ2-1,-,TRBV11-3,TGTGCCAGCAGCCCCGATATGGGCTTTGAGCAGTTCTTC,CASSPDMGFEQFF